The rows below give T cell receptor beta chains drawn from one sample of a study of blood T cell repertoires in COVID-19. Produced via immunoSEQ multiplex PCR; TCRdb's table is partial and in-frame only. Of over 65,000 clones listed, around 81% are singletons. Input material: peripheral blood. The receptors originated from a man older than 75 with acute or convalescent COVID-19. CDR3s include the opening cysteine and the closing phenylalanine or tryptophan. A D gene is named only where the DNA matches it firmly. Clone sizes are given selectively: once, few, many, or a class where the clone is expanded.

TRBD1	TRBJ2-5	TRBV24-1	once	TGTGCCACCAGTGATTTGCAATCGACAGGGGACGGGGAGACCCAGTACTTC	CATSDLQSTGDGETQYF
TRBD2	TRBJ2-5	TRBV7-8	-	TGTGCCAGCAGCTTCAGCGGGAAAGAGACCCAGTACTTC	CASSFSGKETQYF
TRBD2	TRBJ2-3	TRBV6-5	many	TGTGCCATTGTAACCGGGACTAGGTCCACAGATACGCAGTATTTT	CAIVTGTRSTDTQYF
TRBD1	TRBJ1-1	TRBV28	-	TGTGCCAGCAGTAGACGGGACAGGGGAAGGAACACTGAAGCTTTCTTT	CASSRRDRGRNTEAFF
TRBD1	TRBJ2-2	TRBV7-8	-	TGTGCCAGCAGCAGACAGGGCACGAACACCGGGGAGCTGTTTTTT	CASSRQGTNTGELFF
-	TRBJ1-3	TRBV3-1/TRBV3-2	few	TGTGCCAGCAGCCAGGGCTTCTCTGGAAACACCATATATTTT	CASSQGFSGNTIYF
-	TRBJ2-5	TRBV28	-	TGTGCCAGCAGCCGTATTGGACTCCCGGGGACACCCCAAGAGACCCAGTACTTC	CASSRIGLPGTPQETQYF
-	TRBJ2-5	TRBV5-1	-	TGCGCCAGCAGCTTGGGGCTGAACCAAGAGACCCAGTACTTC	CASSLGLNQETQYF
TRBD1	TRBJ2-7	TRBV6-2/TRBV6-3	few	TGTGCCAGCAGCCCGGGACAGTCCTACGAGCAGTACTTC	CASSPGQSYEQYF
TRBD1	TRBJ1-1	TRBV27	-	TGTGCCAGCACCAACCTGGACAGGGGGGCGATAGGGACTGAAGCTTTCTTT	CASTNLDRGAIGTEAFF
-	TRBJ1-6	TRBV28	few	TGTGCCAGCAAGCAGGGAGGGGTTTCACCCCTCCACTTT	CASKQGGVSPLHF
TRBD2	TRBJ2-3	TRBV2	-	TGTGCCAGCAGGGACGGGGCCGGCGGGGGACGGGGAGATACGCAGTATTTT	CASRDGAGGGRGDTQYF
TRBD1	TRBJ2-5	TRBV5-1	-	TGCGCCAGCAGCTCGACAGGGGGGGGGACCCAGTACTTC	CASSSTGGGTQYF
TRBD1	TRBJ1-5	TRBV10-2	-	TGCGCCAGCAGCGAGGTCCAGGGGGTTCAGCCCCAGCATTTT	CASSEVQGVQPQHF
-	TRBJ1-5	TRBV6-2/TRBV6-3	-	TGTGCCAGCAGTTATGTCGGGTTGAGCAATCAGCCCCAGCATTTT	CASSYVGLSNQPQHF
-	TRBJ1-1	TRBV6-5	few	TGTGCCAGCAGTTACTCGACGGGAATCACTGAAGCTTTCTTT	CASSYSTGITEAFF
TRBD2	TRBJ2-1	TRBV7-6	-	TGTGCCAGCAGCGCCGGTTGGGCGGGGGGCTCCTACAATGAGCAGTTCTTC	CASSAGWAGGSYNEQFF
TRBD1	TRBJ2-3	TRBV24-1	-	TGTGCCACCAGCCAACAGGGGGCCGGGTATTTT	CATSQQGAGYF
TRBD1	TRBJ2-7	TRBV15	once	TGTGCCACCAGCAGTCACAGGGGTTCCTACGAGCAGTACTTC	CATSSHRGSYEQYF
-	TRBJ2-1	TRBV18	-	TGTGCCAGCTCACCCGGACTTAGCAATGAGCAGTTCTTC	CASSPGLSNEQFF
-	TRBJ2-3	TRBV28	-	TGTGCCAGCAGTGGGCCTAGCGTTACTAGCACAGATACGCAGTATTTT	CASSGPSVTSTDTQYF
-	TRBJ1-1	TRBV27	few	TGTGCCAGCAGTTTATCCCAGGGCACTGAAGCTTTCTTT	CASSLSQGTEAFF
-	TRBJ1-5	TRBV4-3	-	TGCGCCAGCAGCCAAGCCGTCGGTCAGCCCCAGCATTTT	CASSQAVGQPQHF
-	TRBJ1-2	TRBV29-1	-	TGCAGCGTGGGGGGAGCTCCTCACGATAACTATGGCTACACCTTC	CSVGGAPHDNYGYTF
TRBD2	TRBJ2-2	TRBV2	-	TGTGCCAGCAGTGAACTCCCCCTAGCGGGAGTTCTAAACACCGGGGAGCTGTTTTTT	CASSELPLAGVLNTGELFF
-	TRBJ2-1	TRBV18	-	TGTGCCAGCTCACCACCCCACTATGGGAATGAGCAGTTCTTC	CASSPPHYGNEQFF
TRBD2	TRBJ2-1	TRBV28	few	TGTGCCAGCAGTTGGACTAGCGGGAGGAGCTATGAGCAGTTCTTC	CASSWTSGRSYEQFF
TRBD1	TRBJ1-1	TRBV5-1	-	TGCGCCAGCAACAAACAGGGACAGGGGGCCACTGAAGCTTTCTTT	CASNKQGQGATEAFF
TRBD1	TRBJ1-1	TRBV4-3	-	TGCGCCAGCAGCCAATGGACAGGGAGGGCTGAAGCTTTCTTT	CASSQWTGRAEAFF
TRBD1	TRBJ1-2	TRBV18	once	TGTGCCAGCTCACTGGACAGGACCTATGGCTACACCTTC	CASSLDRTYGYTF
-	TRBJ1-1	TRBV5-1	-	TGCGCCAGCAGCCCTAAAGAGTTCGACACTGAAGCTTTCTTT	CASSPKEFDTEAFF
TRBD1	TRBJ2-7	TRBV7-9	-	TGTGCCAGCAGCTTACCGGGACAGGGAGGTGAGCAGTACTTC	CASSLPGQGGEQYF
TRBD1	TRBJ2-4	TRBV12-3/TRBV12-4	-	TGTGCCAGCAGTTTAGAGACAGGGTGGTTTCAGTACTTC	CASSLETGWFQYF
TRBD1	TRBJ2-7	TRBV4-3	-	TGCGCCAGCAGCCAGTGGGGACAGGGGGATTACGAGCAGTACTTC	CASSQWGQGDYEQYF
TRBD2	TRBJ2-1	TRBV20-1	-	TGCAGTGCTAGTAGGGCGGGAGGAAGGTCCTACAATGAGCAGTTCTTC	CSASRAGGRSYNEQFF
-	TRBJ2-3	TRBV2	-	TGTGCCAGCAGGCGGGATGACACAGATACGCAGTATTTT	CASRRDDTDTQYF
TRBD1	TRBJ1-5	TRBV18	-	TGTGCCAGCTCACCATCCCACAGGGGGGATCAGCCCCAGCATTTT	CASSPSHRGDQPQHF
TRBD2	TRBJ2-3	TRBV9	-	TGTGCCAGCAGCCTCGGGACTAGCGGAACAGATACGCAGTATTTT	CASSLGTSGTDTQYF
-	TRBJ2-7	TRBV7-2	few	TGTGCCAGCAGCTTGACTACAAGCTCCTACGAGCAGTACTTC	CASSLTTSSYEQYF
-	TRBJ1-1	TRBV6-6	-	TGTGCCAGCAGTTTCTCCGGGACAACGAACACTGAAGCTTTCTTT	CASSFSGTTNTEAFF
-	TRBJ2-1	TRBV9	-	TGTGCCAGCAGCCTGCGGGCCCAGCGGGACAATGAGCAGTTCTTC	CASSLRAQRDNEQFF
-	TRBJ2-7	TRBV11-2	-	TGTGCCAGCAGCTTAACAGACAGAGCCCCCTACGAGCAGTACTTC	CASSLTDRAPYEQYF
-	TRBJ2-1	TRBV6-5	-	TGTGCCAGCAGTCCTGGGGCCAGGGATGAGCAGTTCTTC	CASSPGARDEQFF
TRBD1	TRBJ1-2	TRBV5-1	-	TGCGCCAGCAGCGCTGACAGGGGTTCGCTCCCTGGTTTCTATGGCTACACCTTC	CASSADRGSLPGFYGYTF
TRBD1	TRBJ1-2	TRBV19	-	TGTGCCAGTAGGATCCTTGGACAGGATGGCTACACCTTC	CASRILGQDGYTF